This TCR beta chain was recovered during a study of technical replicates of blood from several donors. The J segment lost 7 bases and the V segment lost 1 base, leaving 7 bases of the junction unmatched. The length of the CDR3 is 16 residues. Germline V gene sequence: CDR1 LGHNT, CDR2 FRNRAP. Profiled with immunoSEQ multiplex PCR; TCRdb holds only in-frame clones, not every one. The sample carries roughly 68,000 clones, under 98% recorded once. This sequence originates from a human donor in good health. Sequenced sample: T cells isolated from PBMCs. The V and J genes are TRBV12-5 and TRBJ1-5, with 10 bases identical to TRBD1. This CDR3 is CASGLARQGARQPQHF. For the CDR3, the DNA is TGTGCTAGTGGTTTGGCAAGACAGGGGGCAAGGCAGCCCCAGCATTTT.